One and the same sample provided the 9 T cell receptor beta chains below, sequenced in a study of Ad26.COV2.S vaccination and SARS-CoV-2 variants. Documented treatment: some 20 received Ad26.COV2.S at low or high dose, single or two shots; roughly five received placebo; per-sample allocation not given. Day 63 after the first injection of vaccine or placebo was the sampling time. Sequenced by immunoSEQ multiplex PCR; TCRdb stores in-frame clones only, minus some. The sample records roughly 390,000 clones, 70% to 90% being singletons. Source: peripheral blood, taken in a trial of Ad26.COV2.S vaccine versus placebo. These receptors were obtained from a person between 18 and 59 years old who received the Ad26.COV2.S COVID-19 vaccine or a placebo.

The chain couples TRBV28 to TRBJ1-5; unclear D gene. Per germline, CDR1 MDHEN and CDR2 SYDVKM. V gave up 6 bases and J gave up 9 bases, with 12 bases separating them. This CDR3 has 12 residues. DNA of the CDR3: TGTGCCAGCAGGGTGAGGAATGGGCCCCAGCATTTT. It is translated as CASRVRNGPQHF.

The chain uses TRBV5-1 and TRBJ1-4, with D uncertain. Germline CDR1 reads SGHRS; CDR2 reads YFSETQ. V dropped 1 base and J dropped 4 bases, with 8 bases sitting between them. The CDR3 totals 14 residues. CDR3 sequence reads: CASSLNSLNEKLFF. The CDR3 bases are TGCGCCAGCAGCTTGAACAGTCTTAATGAAAAACTGTTTTTT.

The chain links TRBV10-3 to TRBJ2-7; D could derive from TRBD1 or TRBD2 (5 bases each). With 3 bases removed from V and 2 bases from J, the gap between germline ends came to 11 bases. Germline V gene sequence: CDR1 ENHRY, CDR2 SYGVKD. The CDR3 loop spans 14 amino acids. CDR3: CAISDVVGPYEQYF. CDR3 coding DNA: TGTGCCATCAGTGACGTGGTGGGACCCTACGAGCAGTACTTC.

In this sample, this clone turned up a few times. J is TRBJ2-7 and V is TRBV4-2; TRBD2 agrees at 7 bases. CDR3 length: 15 residues. J lost 3 bases, V lost 0 bases, and 5 bases had no gene match. Germline lookup yields CDR1 LGHNA and CDR2 YNFKEQ. The CDR3 sequence: CASSQEERGGYEQYF. The CDR3 DNA reads as TGTGCCAGCAGCCAAGAGGAGCGGGGAGGCTACGAGCAGTACTTC.

The gene calls are TRBV4-2 and TRBJ1-5, with 8 positions matching TRBD1. V lost 4 bases, J lost 11 bases, and 13 bases stayed unmatched. Germline values: CDR1 LGHNA, CDR2 YNFKEQ. This CDR3 spans 15 amino acids. The CDR3 coding sequence is TGTGCCAGCAGCCCCCGCGGGGAGCAGGGGGCGGCCCAGCATTTT. It specifies CASSPRGEQGAAQHF.

The V gene is TRBV11-2, the J gene TRBJ1-1; 8 positions match TRBD1. V shed 5 bases, J shed 5 bases, and the junction held 7 bases outside the gene matches. The CDR3 spans 14 residues. Germline V lookup: CDR1 SGHAT, CDR2 FQNNGV. The CDR3 is CASSPDRVETEAFF. The CDR3 region has the DNA TGTGCCAGCAGCCCGGACAGGGTAGAGACTGAAGCTTTCTTT.

This clone appeared a single time. DNA of the CDR3: TGTGCCAGCAGCTCCCCGGGGGAGGGGCCGATCTACGAGCAGTACTTC. Its protein product is CASSSPGEGPIYEQYF. This chain links TRBV27 with TRBJ2-7, with 7 bases that match TRBD2. The trim removed 6 bases at V and 3 bases at J, leaving 14 bases unmatched. Germline CDR1 MNHEY, CDR2 SMNVEV (reference sequence). The CDR3 contains 16 residues.

The V gene is TRBV11-2, the J gene TRBJ1-2; 7 nucleotides line up with TRBD1. Germline V lookup: CDR1 SGHAT, CDR2 FQNNGV. V lost 6 bases and J lost 4; bases outside the gene matches: 8. The CDR3 is made up of 14 amino acids. The CDR3 nucleotides are TGTGCCAGCAGTCCCGACAGGGACATCTATGGCTACACCTTC. It yields the protein CASSPDRDIYGYTF.

V is TRBV7-2 and J is TRBJ2-7; 7 positions agree with TRBD2. CDR1 is SGHTA and CDR2 is FQGNSA in the germline V gene. With 3 bases clipped from V and 5 bases from J, the junction kept 10 bases outside the gene matches. This CDR3 has 15 residues. CDR3 sequence: CASSLLFGGEDEQYF. Written as DNA, the CDR3 is TGTGCCAGCAGCTTGTTGTTTGGGGGGGAAGACGAGCAGTACTTC.